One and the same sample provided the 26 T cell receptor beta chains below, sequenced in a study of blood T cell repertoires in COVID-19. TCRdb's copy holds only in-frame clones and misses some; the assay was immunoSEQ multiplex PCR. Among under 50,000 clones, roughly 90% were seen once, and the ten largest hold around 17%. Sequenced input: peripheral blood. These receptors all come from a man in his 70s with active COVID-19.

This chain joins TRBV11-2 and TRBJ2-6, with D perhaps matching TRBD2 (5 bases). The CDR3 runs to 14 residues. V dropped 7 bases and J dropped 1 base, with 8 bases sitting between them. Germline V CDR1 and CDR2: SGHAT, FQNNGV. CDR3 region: CASTGESGANVLTF. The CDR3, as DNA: TGTGCCAGCACTGGGGAGTCTGGGGCCAACGTCCTGACTTTC. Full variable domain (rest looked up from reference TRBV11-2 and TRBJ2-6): EAGVAQSPRYKIIEKRQSVAFWCNPISGHATLYWYQQILGQGPKLLIQFQNNGVVDDSQLPKDRFSAERLKGVDSTLKIQPAKLEDSAVYLCASTGESGANVLTFGAGSRLTVL.

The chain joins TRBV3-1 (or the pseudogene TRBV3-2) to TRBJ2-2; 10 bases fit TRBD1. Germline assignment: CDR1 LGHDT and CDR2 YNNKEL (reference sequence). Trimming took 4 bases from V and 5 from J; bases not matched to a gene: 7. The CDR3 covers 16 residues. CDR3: CASSPAGQGRTGELFF. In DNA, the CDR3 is TGTGCCAGCAGCCCCGCGGGACAGGGGAGGACCGGGGAGCTGTTTTTT.

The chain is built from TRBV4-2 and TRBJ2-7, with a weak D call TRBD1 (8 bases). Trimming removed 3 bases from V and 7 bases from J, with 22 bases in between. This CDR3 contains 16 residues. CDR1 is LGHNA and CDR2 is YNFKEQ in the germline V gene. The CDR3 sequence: CASSHSGGQGAMEQYF. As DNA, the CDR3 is TGTGCCAGCAGCCACTCGGGGGGTCAGGGGGCGATGGAGCAGTACTTC.

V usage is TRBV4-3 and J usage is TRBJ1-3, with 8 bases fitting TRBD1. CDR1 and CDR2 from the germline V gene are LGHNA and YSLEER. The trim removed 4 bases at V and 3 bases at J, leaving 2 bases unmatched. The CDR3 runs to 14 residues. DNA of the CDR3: TGCGCCAGCAGCCGGACAGGGCATGGAAACACCATATATTTT. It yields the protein CASSRTGHGNTIYF.

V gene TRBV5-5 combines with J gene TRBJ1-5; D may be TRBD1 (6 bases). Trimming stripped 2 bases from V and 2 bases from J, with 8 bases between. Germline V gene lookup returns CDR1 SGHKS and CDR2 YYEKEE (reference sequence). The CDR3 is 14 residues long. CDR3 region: CASSFRQGNQPQHF. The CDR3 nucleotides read TGTGCCAGCAGCTTCCGACAGGGCAATCAGCCCCAGCATTTT.

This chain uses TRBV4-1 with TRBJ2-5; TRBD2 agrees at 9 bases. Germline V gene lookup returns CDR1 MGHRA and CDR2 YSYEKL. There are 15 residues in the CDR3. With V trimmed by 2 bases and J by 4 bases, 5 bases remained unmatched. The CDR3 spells CASSQITSGRETQYF. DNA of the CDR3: TGCGCCAGCAGCCAAATTACTAGCGGGCGAGAGACCCAGTACTTC.

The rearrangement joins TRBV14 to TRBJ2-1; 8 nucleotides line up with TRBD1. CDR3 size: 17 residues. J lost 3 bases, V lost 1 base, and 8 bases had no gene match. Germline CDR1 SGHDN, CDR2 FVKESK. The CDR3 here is CASSQGQGTSNYNEQFF. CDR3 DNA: TGTGCCAGCAGCCAAGGACAGGGGACTTCCAACTACAATGAGCAGTTCTTC.

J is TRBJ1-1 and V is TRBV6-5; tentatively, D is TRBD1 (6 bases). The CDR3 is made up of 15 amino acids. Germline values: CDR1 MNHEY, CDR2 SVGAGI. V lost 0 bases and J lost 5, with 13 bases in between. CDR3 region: CASSYSRGGSTEAFF. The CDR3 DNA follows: TGTGCCAGCAGTTACTCGAGGGGGGGCTCGACTGAAGCTTTCTTT.

CDR3 in DNA: TGTGCCAGCGGGGACAGGCGCTGGGCCGGGGAGCTGTTTTTT. This encodes CASGDRRWAGELFF. This sequence joins TRBV7-9 and TRBJ2-2, with 8 bases aligning to TRBD1. The CDR3 has 14 residues. The germline V gene has CDR1 SEHNR and CDR2 FQNEAQ (reference sequence). Trimming removed 8 bases from V and 6 bases from J; junction bases left unmatched: 8.

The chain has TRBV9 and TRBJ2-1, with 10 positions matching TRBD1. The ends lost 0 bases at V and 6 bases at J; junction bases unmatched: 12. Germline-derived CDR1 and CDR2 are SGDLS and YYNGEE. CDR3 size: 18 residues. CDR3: CASSVAPPTGGASNEQFF. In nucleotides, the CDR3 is TGTGCCAGCAGCGTAGCCCCCCCGACAGGGGGCGCGTCCAATGAGCAGTTCTTC.

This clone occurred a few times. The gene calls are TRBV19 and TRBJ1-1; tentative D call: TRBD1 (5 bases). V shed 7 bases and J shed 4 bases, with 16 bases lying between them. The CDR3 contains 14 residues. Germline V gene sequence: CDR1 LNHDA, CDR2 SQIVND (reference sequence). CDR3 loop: CASMGFYQGTEAFF. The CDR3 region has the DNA TGTGCCAGTATGGGGTTTTACCAGGGCACTGAAGCTTTCTTT.

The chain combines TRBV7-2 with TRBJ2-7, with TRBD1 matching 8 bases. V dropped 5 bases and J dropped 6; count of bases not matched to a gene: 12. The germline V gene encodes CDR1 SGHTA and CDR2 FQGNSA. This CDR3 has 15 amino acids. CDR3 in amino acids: CASSPRQGYASEQYF. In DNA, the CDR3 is TGTGCCAGCAGCCCAAGACAGGGGTATGCCTCCGAGCAGTACTTC.

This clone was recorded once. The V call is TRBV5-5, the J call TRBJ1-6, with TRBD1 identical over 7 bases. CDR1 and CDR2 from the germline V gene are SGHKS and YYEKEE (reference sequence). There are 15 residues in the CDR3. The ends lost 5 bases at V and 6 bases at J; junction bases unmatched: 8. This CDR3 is CASRPTGAFNSPLHF. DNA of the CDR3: TGTGCCAGCAGACCTACAGGGGCCTTTAATTCACCCCTCCACTTT.

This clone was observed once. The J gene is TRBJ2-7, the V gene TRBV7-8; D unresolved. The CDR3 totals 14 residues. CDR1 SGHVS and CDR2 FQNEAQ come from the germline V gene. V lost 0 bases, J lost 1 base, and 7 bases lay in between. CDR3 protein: CASSLAPGSYEQYF. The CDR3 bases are TGTGCCAGCAGCTTAGCCCCCGGGTCCTACGAGCAGTACTTC.

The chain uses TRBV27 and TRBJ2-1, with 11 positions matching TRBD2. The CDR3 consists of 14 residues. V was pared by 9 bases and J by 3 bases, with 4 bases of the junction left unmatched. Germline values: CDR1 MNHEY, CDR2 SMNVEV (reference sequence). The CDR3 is CARSTSGSYNEQFF. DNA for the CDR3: TGTGCCAGAAGCACTAGCGGGAGCTACAATGAGCAGTTCTTC.

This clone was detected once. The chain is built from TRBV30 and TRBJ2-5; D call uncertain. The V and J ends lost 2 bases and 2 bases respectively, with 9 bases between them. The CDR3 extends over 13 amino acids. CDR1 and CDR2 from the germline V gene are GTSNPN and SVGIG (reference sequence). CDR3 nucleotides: TGTGCCTGGAGTCGTCAGGCGCAAGAGACCCAGTACTTC. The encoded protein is CAWSRQAQETQYF.

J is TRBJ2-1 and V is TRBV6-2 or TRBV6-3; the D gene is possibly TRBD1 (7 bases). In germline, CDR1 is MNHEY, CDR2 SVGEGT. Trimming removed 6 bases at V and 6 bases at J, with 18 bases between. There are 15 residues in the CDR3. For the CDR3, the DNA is TGTGCCAGCAGCCCCCCCCAGGGGGGATTCAATGAGCAGTTCTTC. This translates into CASSPPQGGFNEQFF.

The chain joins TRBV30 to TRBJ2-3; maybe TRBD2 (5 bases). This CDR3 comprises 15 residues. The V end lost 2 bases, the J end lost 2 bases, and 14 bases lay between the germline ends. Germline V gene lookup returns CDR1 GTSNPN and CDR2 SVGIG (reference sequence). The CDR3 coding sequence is TGTGCCTGGAGTCGGGATCTGGTTAACACAGATACGCAGTATTTT. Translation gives CAWSRDLVNTDTQYF.

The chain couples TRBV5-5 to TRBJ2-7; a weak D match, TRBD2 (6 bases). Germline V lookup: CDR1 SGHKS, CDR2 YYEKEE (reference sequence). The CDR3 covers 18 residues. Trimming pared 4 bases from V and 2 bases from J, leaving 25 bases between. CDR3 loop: CASSRRDSQAGIPYEQYF. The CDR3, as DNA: TGTGCCAGCAGCCGACGCGACTCACAGGCGGGGATCCCCTACGAGCAGTACTTC. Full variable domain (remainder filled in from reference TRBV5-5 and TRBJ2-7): DAGVTQSPTHLIKTRGQQVTLRCSPISGHKSVSWYQQVLGQGPQFIFQYYEKEERGRGNFPDRFSARQFPNYSSELNVNALLLGDSALYLCASSRRDSQAGIPYEQYFGPGTRLTVT.

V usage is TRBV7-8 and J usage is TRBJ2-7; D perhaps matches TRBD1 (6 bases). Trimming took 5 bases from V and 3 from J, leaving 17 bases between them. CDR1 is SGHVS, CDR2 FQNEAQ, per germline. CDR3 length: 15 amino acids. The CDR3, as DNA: TGTGCCAGCAGCAACAGGGACGGGGCCATCTACGAGCAGTACTTC. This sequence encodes CASSNRDGAIYEQYF. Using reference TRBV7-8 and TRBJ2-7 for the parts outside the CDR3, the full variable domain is GAGVSQSPRYKVAKRGQDVALRCDPISGHVSLFWYQQALGQGPEFLTYFQNEAQLDKSGLPSDRFFAERPEGSVSTLKIQRTQQEDSAVYLCASSNRDGAIYEQYFGPGTRLTVT.

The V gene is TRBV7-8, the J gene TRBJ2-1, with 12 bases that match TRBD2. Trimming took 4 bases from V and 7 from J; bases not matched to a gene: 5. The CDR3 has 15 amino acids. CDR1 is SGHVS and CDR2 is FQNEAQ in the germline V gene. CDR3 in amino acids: CASSSASGGGNEQFF. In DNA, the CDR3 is TGTGCCAGCAGCTCTGCTAGCGGGGGGGGTAATGAGCAGTTCTTC.

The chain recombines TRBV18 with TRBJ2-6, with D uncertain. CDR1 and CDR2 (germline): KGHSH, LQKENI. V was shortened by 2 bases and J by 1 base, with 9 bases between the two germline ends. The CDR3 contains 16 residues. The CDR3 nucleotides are TGTGCCAGCTCACCAATTCCGCGATCTGGGGCCAACGTCCTGACTTTC. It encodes CASSPIPRSGANVLTF.

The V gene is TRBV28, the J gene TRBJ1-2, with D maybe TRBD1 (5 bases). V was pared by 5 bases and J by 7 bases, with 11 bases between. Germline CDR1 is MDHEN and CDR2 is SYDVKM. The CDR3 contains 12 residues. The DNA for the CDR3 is TGTGCCAGCAGTCGATCGGGGGGTGGCTACACCTTC. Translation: CASSRSGGGYTF.

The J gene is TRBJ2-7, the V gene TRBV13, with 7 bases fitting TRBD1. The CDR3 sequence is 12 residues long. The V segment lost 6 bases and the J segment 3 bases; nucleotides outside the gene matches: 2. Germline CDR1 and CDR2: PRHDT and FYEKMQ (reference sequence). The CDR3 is CASRRQGYEQYF. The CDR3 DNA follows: TGTGCCAGCAGGAGACAGGGCTACGAGCAGTACTTC.

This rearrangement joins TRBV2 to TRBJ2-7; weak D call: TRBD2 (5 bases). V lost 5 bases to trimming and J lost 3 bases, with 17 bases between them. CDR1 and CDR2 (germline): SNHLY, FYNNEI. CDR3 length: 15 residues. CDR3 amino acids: CASSFQGSTYYEQYF. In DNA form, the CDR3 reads TGTGCCAGCAGTTTCCAAGGGAGTACCTACTACGAGCAGTACTTC.

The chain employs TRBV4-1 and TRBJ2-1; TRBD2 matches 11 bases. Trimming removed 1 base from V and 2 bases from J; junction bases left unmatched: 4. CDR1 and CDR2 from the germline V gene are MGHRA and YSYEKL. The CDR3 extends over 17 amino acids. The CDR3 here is CASSQGVTSGAYNEQFF. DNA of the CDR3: TGCGCCAGCAGCCAAGGGGTGACTAGCGGGGCCTACAATGAGCAGTTCTTC.